This note documents a single TCR beta chain sequence. Only in-frame clones appear in the TCRdb table, and some are missing; sequencing was by immunoSEQ multiplex PCR. The sample consists of about 280,000 clones, 70% to 90% of them appearing once. J lost 7 bases, V lost 2 bases, and 7 bases had no gene match. The CDR3 length is 14 residues. Germline values: CDR1 MNHNS, CDR2 SASEGT. This entry belongs to a study of blood T cell repertoires in COVID-19. The chain combines TRBV6-1 with TRBJ1-1, with TRBD1 identical over 7 bases. This sequence originates from a woman in her 70s with acute or convalescent COVID-19. The sample taken for sequencing was peripheral blood. The CDR3 bases are TGTGCCAGCAGTGAAAGTAGGGGGCTCGGTGAAGCTTTCTTT. Translating it yields CASSESRGLGEAFF.